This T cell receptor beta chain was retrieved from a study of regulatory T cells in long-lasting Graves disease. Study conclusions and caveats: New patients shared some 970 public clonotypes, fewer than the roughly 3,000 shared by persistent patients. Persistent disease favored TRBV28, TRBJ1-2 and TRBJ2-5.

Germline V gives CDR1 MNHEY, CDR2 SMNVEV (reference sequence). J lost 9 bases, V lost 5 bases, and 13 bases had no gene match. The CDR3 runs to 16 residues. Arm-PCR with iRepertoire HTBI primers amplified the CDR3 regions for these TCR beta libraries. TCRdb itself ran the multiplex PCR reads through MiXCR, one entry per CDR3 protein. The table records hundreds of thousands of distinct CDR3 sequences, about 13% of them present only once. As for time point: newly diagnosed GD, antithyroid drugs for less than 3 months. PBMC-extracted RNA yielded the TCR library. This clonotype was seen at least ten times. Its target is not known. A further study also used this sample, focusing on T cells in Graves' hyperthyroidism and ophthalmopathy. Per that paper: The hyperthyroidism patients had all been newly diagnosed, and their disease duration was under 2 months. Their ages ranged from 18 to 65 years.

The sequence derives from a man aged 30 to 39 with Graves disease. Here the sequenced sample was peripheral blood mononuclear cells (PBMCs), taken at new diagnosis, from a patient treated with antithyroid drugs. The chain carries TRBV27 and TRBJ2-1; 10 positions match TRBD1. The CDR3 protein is CASSPVGGTGEGEQFF. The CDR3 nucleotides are TGTGCCAGCAGTCCCGTCGGGGGGACAGGGGAGGGTGAGCAGTTCTTC.